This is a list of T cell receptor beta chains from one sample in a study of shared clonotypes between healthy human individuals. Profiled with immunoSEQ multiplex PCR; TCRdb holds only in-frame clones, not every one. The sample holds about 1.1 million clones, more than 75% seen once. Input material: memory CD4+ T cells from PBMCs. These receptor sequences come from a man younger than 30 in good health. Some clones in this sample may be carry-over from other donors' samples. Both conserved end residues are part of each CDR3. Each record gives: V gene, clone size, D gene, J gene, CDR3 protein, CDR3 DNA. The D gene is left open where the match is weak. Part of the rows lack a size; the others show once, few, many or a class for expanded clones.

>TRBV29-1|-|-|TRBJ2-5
CSAPRAGEETQYF
TGCAGCGCCCCTCGGGCAGGGGAAGAGACCCAGTACTTC
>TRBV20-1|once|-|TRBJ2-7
CSARDRDEQYF
TGCAGTGCTAGGGACCGAGACGAGCAGTACTTC
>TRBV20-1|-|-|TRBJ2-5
CSARRETQYF
TGCAGTGCTAGAAGGGAGACCCAGTACTTC
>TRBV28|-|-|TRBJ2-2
CASSTTGELFF
TGTGCCAGCAGTACTACCGGGGAGCTGTTTTTT
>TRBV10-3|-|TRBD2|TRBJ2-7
CAISESGRAYEQYF
TGTGCCATCAGTGAGAGCGGGAGGGCCTACGAGCAGTACTTC
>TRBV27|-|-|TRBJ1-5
CASSLRGSDQPQHF
TGTGCCAGCAGTTTACGTGGCTCTGATCAGCCCCAGCATTTT
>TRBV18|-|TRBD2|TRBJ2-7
CASSLLGTSGRLYEQYF
TGTGCCAGCTCCTTATTAGGGACTAGCGGGAGACTTTACGAGCAGTACTTC
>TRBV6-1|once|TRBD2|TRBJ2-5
CASSERFVGTSGMRETQYF
TGTGCCAGCAGTGAAAGATTCGTTGGGACTAGCGGGATGCGGGAGACCCAGTACTTC
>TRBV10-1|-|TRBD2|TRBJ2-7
CASSPGLAGFEQYF
TGCGCCAGCAGTCCGGGACTAGCGGGTTTCGAGCAGTACTTC
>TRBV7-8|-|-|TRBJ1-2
CASSLVVNNGYTF
TGTGCCAGCAGCTTAGTGGTCAATAATGGCTACACCTTC
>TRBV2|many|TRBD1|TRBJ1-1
CASSKWTGLGTEAFF
TGTGCCAGCAGCAAATGGACAGGGTTGGGCACTGAAGCTTTCTTT
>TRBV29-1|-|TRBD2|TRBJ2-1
CSVGLARDNEQFF
TGCAGCGTTGGACTAGCGCGAGACAATGAGCAGTTCTTC
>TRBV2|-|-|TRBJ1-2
CASRADRDRYGYTF
TGTGCCAGCAGGGCCGATCGGGACCGGTATGGCTACACCTTC
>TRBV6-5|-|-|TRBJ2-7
CASSYAGGSYEQYF
TGTGCCAGCAGTTACGCCGGGGGCTCCTACGAGCAGTACTTC
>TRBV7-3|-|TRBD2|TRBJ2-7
CASSLGVSGDEQYF
TGTGCCAGCAGCTTAGGGGTTAGCGGGGACGAGCAGTACTTC
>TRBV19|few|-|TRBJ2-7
CASSIVGPSIGGSYEQYF
TGTGCCAGTAGTATAGTCGGTCCGAGTATCGGCGGATCCTACGAGCAGTACTTC
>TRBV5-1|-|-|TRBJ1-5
CASSPGDYSNQPQHF
TGCGCCAGCAGCCCGGGGGACTATAGCAATCAGCCCCAGCATTTT
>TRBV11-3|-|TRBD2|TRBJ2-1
CASSFAGGNYNEQFF
TGTGCCAGCAGCTTCGCGGGAGGAAACTACAATGAGCAGTTCTTC
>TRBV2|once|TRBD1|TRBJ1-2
CASSRQGTYGYTF
TGTGCCAGCAGCAGACAGGGTACCTATGGCTACACCTTC
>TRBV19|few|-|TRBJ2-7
CASTPEGGRSSYEQYF
TGTGCCAGTACTCCCGAAGGGGGACGGAGCTCCTACGAGCAGTACTTC
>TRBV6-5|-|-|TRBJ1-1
CASTDQGGAEAFF
TGTGCCAGCACCGACCAGGGTGGCGCTGAAGCTTTCTTT
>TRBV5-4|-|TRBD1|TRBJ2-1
CASSLLGQGDNEQFF
TGTGCCAGCAGCCTATTGGGACAGGGGGACAATGAGCAGTTCTTC
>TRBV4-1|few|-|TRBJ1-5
CASSQEDGGNQPQHF
TGCGCCAGCAGCCAGGAGGATGGGGGCAATCAGCCCCAGCATTTT
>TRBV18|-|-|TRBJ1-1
CASSPPNLNTEAFF
TGTGCCAGCTCACCACCCAACCTAAACACTGAAGCTTTCTTT
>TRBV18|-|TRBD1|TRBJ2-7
CASSQGQGKAYEQYF
TGTGCCAGCTCACAGGGACAGGGAAAAGCGTACGAGCAGTACTTC
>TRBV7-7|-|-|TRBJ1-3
CASSGDEGNTIYF
TGTGCCAGCAGCGGGGATGAGGGAAACACCATATATTTT
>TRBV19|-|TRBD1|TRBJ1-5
CASGTGNQPQHF
TGTGCCAGTGGGACAGGCAATCAGCCCCAGCATTTT
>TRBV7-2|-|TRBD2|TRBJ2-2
CASSLEGLAGINAGELFF
TGTGCCAGCAGCTTAGAGGGACTAGCGGGAATCAATGCCGGGGAGCTGTTTTTT
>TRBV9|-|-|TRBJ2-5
CASSIRGSGGETQYF
TGTGCCAGCAGCATCAGAGGGAGTGGCGGCGAGACCCAGTACTTC
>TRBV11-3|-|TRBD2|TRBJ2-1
CASSASGRAGEQFF
TGTGCCAGCAGTGCTAGCGGGAGGGCCGGGGAGCAGTTCTTC
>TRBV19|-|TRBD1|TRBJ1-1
CASSIRGPTEAFF
TGTGCCAGTAGTATCAGGGGGCCAACTGAAGCTTTCTTT
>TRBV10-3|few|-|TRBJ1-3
CAISDAQDGNTIYF
TGTGCCATCAGTGACGCGCAGGATGGAAACACCATATATTTT
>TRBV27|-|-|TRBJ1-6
CASSRLRDPLHF
TGTGCCAGCAGTCGGTTGAGGGATCCCCTCCACTTT
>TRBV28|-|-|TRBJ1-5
CASSGGSPIQPQHF
TGTGCCAGCAGCGGGGGATCCCCAATTCAGCCCCAGCATTTT
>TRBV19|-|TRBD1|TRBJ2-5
CASRDRGLETQYF
TGTGCCAGTAGGGACAGGGGTTTGGAGACCCAGTACTTC
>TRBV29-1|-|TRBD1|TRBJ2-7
CSVTPGTGGFYEQYF
TGCAGCGTCACCCCGGGGACAGGGGGCTTCTACGAGCAGTACTTC
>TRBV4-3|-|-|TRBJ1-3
CASSQDSFGNTIYF
TGCGCCAGCAGCCAAGATTCGTTCGGGAACACCATATATTTT
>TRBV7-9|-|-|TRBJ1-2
CASSFRGSNYGYTF
TGTGCCAGCAGCTTCAGGGGCTCTAACTATGGCTACACCTTC
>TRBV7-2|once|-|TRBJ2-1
CASSFEFDRTPLDEQFF
TGTGCCAGCAGCTTCGAGTTCGACAGGACCCCGCTCGATGAGCAGTTCTTC
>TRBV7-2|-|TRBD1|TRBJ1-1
CASNRYRGLGTEAFF
TGTGCCAGCAACCGATACAGGGGGCTAGGCACTGAAGCTTTCTTT
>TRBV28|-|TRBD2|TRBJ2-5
CASNPGGQETQYF
TGTGCCAGCAACCCCGGGGGGCAAGAGACCCAGTACTTC
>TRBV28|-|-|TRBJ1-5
CASSWGALYSNQPQHF
TGTGCCAGCAGTTGGGGGGCTCTTTATAGCAATCAGCCCCAGCATTTT
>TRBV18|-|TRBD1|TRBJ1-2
CASSLDRGNYGYTF
TGTGCCAGCTCCCTTGACAGGGGGAACTATGGCTACACCTTC
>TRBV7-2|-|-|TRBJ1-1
CASSLAEGFAGLTPEAFF
TGTGCCAGCAGCTTAGCCGAAGGGTTCGCGGGGCTTACCCCTGAAGCTTTCTTT
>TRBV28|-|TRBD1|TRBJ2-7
CASSFPGTARSYEQYF
TGTGCCAGCAGTTTTCCAGGGACAGCGCGATCCTACGAGCAGTACTTC
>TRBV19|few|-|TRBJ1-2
CASRRGQNYGYTF
TGTGCCAGTAGGCGGGGTCAGAACTATGGCTACACCTTC
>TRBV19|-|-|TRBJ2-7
CASSIGVNYEQYF
TGTGCCAGTAGTATCGGGGTGAACTACGAGCAGTACTTC
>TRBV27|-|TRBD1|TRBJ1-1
CASSPGRDRGRLGTEAFF
TGTGCCAGCAGTCCGGGGAGGGACAGGGGGCGCTTGGGCACTGAAGCTTTCTTT
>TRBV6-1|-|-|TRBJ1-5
CASSEAYRVDQPQHF
TGTGCCAGCAGTGAAGCTTACAGGGTAGATCAGCCCCAGCATTTT
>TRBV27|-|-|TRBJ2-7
CASSIRHPRGAYEQYF
TGTGCCAGCAGTATCAGACACCCTAGGGGCGCCTACGAGCAGTACTTC
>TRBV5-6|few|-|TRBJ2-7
CASSLSSETISYEQYF
TGTGCCAGCAGCTTGTCCAGCGAAACCATCTCCTACGAGCAGTACTTC
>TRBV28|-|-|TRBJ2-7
CASSFPGLGEQYF
TGTGCCAGCAGTTTCCCAGGGCTTGGGGAGCAGTACTTC
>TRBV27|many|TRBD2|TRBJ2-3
CASASRLAGIDTQYF
TGTGCCAGCGCGTCACGGCTAGCGGGGATAGATACGCAGTATTTT
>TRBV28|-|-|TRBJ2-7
CASSPRDLSRYEQYF
TGTGCCAGCAGCCCCAGGGACCTCAGCCGGTACGAGCAGTACTTC
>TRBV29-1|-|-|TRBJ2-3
CSVVGGADTQYF
TGCAGCGTTGTCGGGGGAGCGGATACGCAGTATTTT
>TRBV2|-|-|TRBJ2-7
CASRVLHEQYF
TGTGCCAGCAGAGTTCTCCACGAGCAGTACTTC
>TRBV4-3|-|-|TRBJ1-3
CASSHLRSSGNTIYF
TGCGCCAGCAGCCATCTCAGGAGCTCTGGAAACACCATATATTTT
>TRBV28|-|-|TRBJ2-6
CASDSSGANVLTF
TGTGCCAGCGACAGCTCTGGGGCCAACGTCCTGACTTTC
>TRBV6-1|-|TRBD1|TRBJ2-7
CASSVTGGLYEQYF
TGTGCCAGCAGTGTGACAGGGGGGCTCTACGAGCAGTACTTC